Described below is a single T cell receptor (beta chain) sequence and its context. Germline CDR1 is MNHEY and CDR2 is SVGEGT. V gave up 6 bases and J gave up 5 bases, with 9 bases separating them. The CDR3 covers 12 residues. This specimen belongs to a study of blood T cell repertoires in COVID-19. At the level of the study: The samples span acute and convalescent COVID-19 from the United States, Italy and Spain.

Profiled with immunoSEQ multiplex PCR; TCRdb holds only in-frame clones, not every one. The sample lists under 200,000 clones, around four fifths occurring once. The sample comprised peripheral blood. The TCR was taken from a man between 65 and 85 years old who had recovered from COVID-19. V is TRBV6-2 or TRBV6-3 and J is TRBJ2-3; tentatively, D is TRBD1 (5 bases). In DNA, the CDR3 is TGTGCCAGCAGCCGCCAGGGAGATACGCAGTATTTT. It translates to CASSRQGDTQYF.